What follows are 16 T cell receptor beta chains derived from one specimen sequenced in a study of T-cell reconstitution after alpha-beta-depleted transplantation in children. A library of TCRbeta sequences, prepared with unique molecular identifiers, was generated. TCRdb re-called the PCR reads with MiXCR, one entry per CDR3 protein. Among about 980,000 distinct CDR3 sequences listed, less than 30% were seen once. Sequences were derived from PBMCs, mostly from graft donor cells, sampled 360 days after TCRalphabeta/CD19-depleted stem cell transplant. Source of these receptors: a boy younger than two who had a stem cell transplant for SCID, so the T cells may come from the graft donor.

The chain links TRBV4-2 to TRBJ1-1; D gene uncertain. CDR1 and CDR2 (germline): LGHNA, YNFKEQ. The V end lost 0 bases, the J end lost 1 base, and 9 bases lay between the germline ends. CDR3 length: 15 amino acids. CDR3 DNA: TGTGCCAGCAGCCAAGAGGGTCTCGGGAACACTGAAGCTTTCTTT. Protein: CASSQEGLGNTEAFF.

This clonotype showed up many times. CDR3: CASSYTEAFF. CDR3 coding DNA: TGTGCCAGCAGCTACACTGAAGCTTTCTTT. The gene calls are TRBV7-9 and TRBJ1-1, with no clear D. This CDR3 spans 10 amino acids. The germline CDR1 and CDR2 sequences are SEHNR and FQNEAQ (reference sequence). Deletions cut 4 bases from V and 3 bases from J, with 0 bases between.

This chain joins TRBV2 and TRBJ2-7; 10 bases line up with TRBD1. The V and J ends lost 3 bases and 5 bases, in that order; junction bases with no gene match: 10. Germline V gene sequence: CDR1 SNHLY, CDR2 FYNNEI. The CDR3 spans 16 residues. The CDR3 sequence: CASSDLFGTGDHEQYF. CDR3 sequence (DNA): TGTGCCAGCAGTGACCTTTTTGGGACAGGGGACCACGAGCAGTACTTC.

This clonotype was counted only a few times. V gene TRBV29-1 combines with J gene TRBJ1-2; 8 bases match TRBD1. Germline V gene lookup returns CDR1 SQVTM and CDR2 ANQGSEA. The V gene end was trimmed by 3 bases and the J gene end by 4 bases; junction bases not matched to a gene: 1. The CDR3 runs to 12 residues. The CDR3 is CSVEDRAYGYTF. CDR3 DNA: TGCAGCGTTGAGGACAGGGCCTATGGCTACACCTTC.

There are a few counts of this clonotype. The chain carries TRBV12-3 or TRBV12-4 and TRBJ1-1; tentatively, D is TRBD1 (5 bases). Trimming shortened V by 6 bases and J by 5 bases, and 16 bases separated the two germline ends. The CDR3 is made up of 14 amino acids. DNA of the CDR3: TGTGCCAGCAGATTGTGGGGGGGTGGTACTGAAGCTTTCTTT. It encodes CASRLWGGGTEAFF.

The chain has TRBV4-1 and TRBJ2-7; no clear D gene. The CDR3 length is 15 residues. CDR1 is MGHRA, CDR2 YSYEKL, per germline. The V gene lost 1 base and the J gene lost 2 bases, with 12 bases spanning the gap. The CDR3 DNA is TGCGCCAGCAGCCAAGGAGTTGGGCCGACCTACGAGCAGTACTTC. Its translation: CASSQGVGPTYEQYF.

This clonotype appeared a few times. The rearrangement links TRBV24-1 to TRBJ2-3; 9 bases are a match to TRBD1. The trim removed 4 bases at V and 3 bases at J, leaving 4 bases unmatched. CDR3 length equals 15 residues. Germline assignment: CDR1 KGHDR and CDR2 SFDVKD. CDR3 sequence reads: CATSDLGTGTDTQYF. The CDR3 coding sequence is TGTGCCACCAGTGACCTCGGGACAGGGACAGATACGCAGTATTTT.

DNA for the CDR3: TGTGCCAGCAGTTCTCAGGGACCTGGCTCCTACGAGCAGTACTTC. Translation: CASSSQGPGSYEQYF. This chain joins TRBV27 and TRBJ2-7; either TRBD1 or TRBD2 may fit D (5 bases each). Germline V gene lookup returns CDR1 MNHEY and CDR2 SMNVEV (reference sequence). Trimming took 4 bases from V and 0 from J, leaving 13 bases between them. This CDR3 comprises 15 residues.

The gene calls are TRBV12-3 or TRBV12-4 and TRBJ1-1; D remains unclear. V lost 2 bases and J lost 3, with 10 bases in between. CDR3 length: 14 residues. The CDR3 reads CASSLTRTYTEAFF. The CDR3, as DNA: TGTGCCAGCAGTTTAACTCGGACCTACACTGAAGCTTTCTTT.

This clonotype was counted between two and nine times. In nucleotides, the CDR3 is TGCGCCAGCAGCGCCCAACTTGGCACAGATACGCAGTATTTT. Translating gives CASSAQLGTDTQYF. The J gene is TRBJ2-3, the V gene TRBV5-1; D not certain. Looked up from germline, CDR1 is SGHRS and CDR2 is YFSETQ. Deletions cut 4 bases from V and 1 base from J, with 10 bases between. This CDR3 comprises 14 residues.

This clonotype has a handful of counts. The rearrangement joins TRBV7-3 to TRBJ2-1, with 16 bases aligning to TRBD2. Germline V gene lookup returns CDR1 SGHTA and CDR2 FQGTGA. The CDR3 runs 21 residues. Losses at the gene ends were 1 base for V and 2 bases for J; bases not matched to a gene: 11. DNA of the CDR3: TGTGCCAGCAGCTTAATTCTCGAGGGACTAGCGGGGGGGTGGCCCTACAATGAGCAGTTCTTC. Amino acids: CASSLILEGLAGGWPYNEQFF. Based on the CDR3 plus reference TRBV7-3 and TRBJ2-1, the full variable domain is GAGVSQTPSNKVTEKGKYVELRCDPISGHTALYWYRQSLGQGPEFLIYFQGTGAADDSGLPNDRFFAVRPEGSVSTLKIQRTERGDSAVYLCASSLILEGLAGGWPYNEQFFGPGTRLTVL.

This chain uses TRBV4-3 with TRBJ2-1, with TRBD2 as a possible D gene (5 bases). Germline V gives CDR1 LGHNA, CDR2 YSLEER. This CDR3 has 17 amino acids. The ends were cut back, 4 bases at V and 0 bases at J, with 16 bases in the middle. The CDR3 is CASSPVSGSSSYNEQFF. The CDR3 bases are TGCGCCAGCAGCCCCGTTTCGGGGTCGAGCTCCTACAATGAGCAGTTCTTC.

V usage is TRBV7-2 and J usage is TRBJ2-3; D gene unclear. V lost 5 bases, J lost 4 bases, and 13 bases lay in between. The germline CDR1 and CDR2 sequences are SGHTA and FQGNSA. This CDR3 is 14 amino acids long. CDR3 amino acids: CASSAARRSDTQYF. In DNA, the CDR3 is TGTGCCAGCAGCGCCGCTCGACGGTCAGATACGCAGTATTTT.

This clonotype has only a few counts. V and J are TRBV5-1 and TRBJ2-2, with D unclear. Trimming stripped 3 bases from V and 4 bases from J, with 13 bases between. This CDR3 comprises 15 residues. The germline V gene has CDR1 SGHRS and CDR2 YFSETQ. This chain's CDR3 is CASSYQMDGTGELFF. CDR3 in DNA: TGCGCCAGCAGCTACCAAATGGACGGCACCGGGGAGCTGTTTTTT. Full variable domain (outside the CDR3, taken from reference TRBV5-1 and TRBJ2-2): KAGVTQTPRYLIKTRGQQVTLSCSPISGHRSVSWYQQTPGQGLQFLFEYFSETQRNKGNFPGRFSGRQFSNSRSEMNVSTLELGDSALYLCASSYQMDGTGELFFGEGSRLTVL.

The chain combines TRBV24-1 with TRBJ2-5, with D tentatively TRBD1 (6 bases). The germline V gene has CDR1 KGHDR and CDR2 SFDVKD. V lost 3 bases and J 2 bases, leaving 6 bases between the germline ends. CDR3 size: 13 residues. The CDR3 spells CATSDTGQETQYF. The CDR3 bases are TGTGCCACCAGTGATACAGGGCAAGAGACCCAGTACTTC.

This sequence joins TRBV7-3 and TRBJ2-7; possible D gene TRBD1, 5 bases. The CDR3 consists of 13 residues. Trimming left V 1 base short and J 2 bases short, with 6 bases between. Per germline, CDR1 SGHTA and CDR2 FQGTGA. The CDR3 protein is CASSLMDTYEQYF. The DNA for the CDR3 is TGTGCCAGCAGCTTAATGGACACCTACGAGCAGTACTTC.